The table lists the clone carrying this T cell receptor beta chain with many counts. Its matching antigen is unknown. These data originate in a study of CD8 T cells in ankylosing spondylitis. A quantitative 5'-RACE method, one with molecular barcodes, was used to make TCR beta libraries. MiXCR, run by TCRdb on the 5' RACE reads, gives a single entry per CDR3 protein. Here the sample spans around 300,000 distinct CDR3 sequences, about 9.9% being singletons. Findings and limits, study-wide: In ankylosing spondylitis blood, a motif of roughly eight highly homologous TCR beta variants appeared characteristic. The clones that were linked to disease were reported to be significantly enriched in matched synovial fluid samples from ankylosing spondylitis patients. Past studies reported some motif variants in reactive arthritis synovial fluid and blood.

Trimming pared 1 base from V and 9 bases from J, leaving 14 bases between. Germline V gives CDR1 LGHNT, CDR2 FRNRAP. CDR3 length: 14 residues. The sample consisted of blood, either unsorted or a sorted T cell fraction (not recorded which). This clonotype was obtained from a female donor with ankylosing spondylitis or in good health (not recorded which). The V call is TRBV12-5, the J call TRBJ2-3, with D possibly being TRBD1 (6 bases). The CDR3 nucleotides read TGTGCTAGTGGTTTGGGGACACAGGGTAAGACGCAGTATTTT. Amino acids: CASGLGTQGKTQYF. The variable domain in full, with the rest retrieved from reference TRBV12-5 and TRBJ2-3, is DARVTQTPRHKVTEMGQEVTMRCQPILGHNTVFWYRQTMMQGLELLAYFRNRAPLDDSGMPKDRFSAEMPDATLATLKIQPSEPRDSAVYFCASGLGTQGKTQYFGPGTRLTVL.